The 29 T cell receptor beta chains presented below share a single source sample, sequenced in a study of blood T cell repertoires in COVID-19. Data came from immunoSEQ multiplex PCR; TCRdb stores just in-frame clones and leaves some out. The repertoire has around 470,000 clones, nearly 90% of them found once; the top ten carry 0.9%. Source material: peripheral blood. Receptors originate from a man aged 18 to 30 with COVID-19, enrolled during active disease.

The CDR3 reads CASSVGVSAPFF. The CDR3 region has the DNA TGTGCCAGCAGCGTAGGTGTCAGCGCTCCTTTCTTT. The chain recombines TRBV9 with TRBJ1-1; D is undetermined. This CDR3 spans 12 amino acids. Trimming removed 0 bases at V and 12 bases at J, with 12 bases between. Germline lookup yields CDR1 SGDLS and CDR2 YYNGEE.

J is TRBJ2-7 and V is TRBV7-9; 13 bases fit TRBD2. CDR3 size: 17 residues. CDR1 is SEHNR, CDR2 FQNEAQ, per germline (reference sequence). Germline trimming cut 0 bases from V and 5 bases from J; bases unmatched to any gene: 7. Written as DNA, the CDR3 is TGTGCCAGCAGCTTAGCCGTACTAGCGGGGGGGCCCGACGAGCAGTACTTC. Amino acid sequence: CASSLAVLAGGPDEQYF.

The rearrangement uses TRBV5-1 and TRBJ2-5; 11 nucleotides line up with TRBD2. The CDR3 covers 15 residues. The V and J ends lost 7 bases and 2 bases, in that order; junction bases with no gene match: 7. The germline V gene has CDR1 SGHRS and CDR2 YFSETQ. For the CDR3, the DNA is TGCGCCAGCGGACTTAGCGGGAGGGGTCAAGAGACCCAGTACTTC. Protein: CASGLSGRGQETQYF.

This chain uses TRBV5-4 with TRBJ2-1; 13 bases align to TRBD2. The V gene's germline CDR1 is SGHNT and CDR2 YYREEE (reference sequence). V lost 6 bases to trimming and J lost 1 base; unmatched junction nucleotides: 13. There are 19 residues in the CDR3. For the CDR3, the DNA is TGTGCCAGCACAGGAACCGGGACTAGCGGGATCCCATCCTACAATGAGCAGTTCTTC. It is translated as CASTGTGTSGIPSYNEQFF.

This clone was counted once. Within the sample, other DNA sequences also encode this same CDR3. The rearrangement links TRBV5-1 to TRBJ2-7, with 7 bases aligning to TRBD2. The CDR3 consists of 13 residues. Trimming removed 2 bases from V and 2 bases from J; junction bases left unmatched: 1. Germline values: CDR1 SGHRS, CDR2 YFSETQ. CDR3 in amino acids: CASSFGLAYEQYF. The CDR3 DNA reads TGCGCCAGCAGCTTCGGACTAGCCTACGAGCAGTACTTC.

The gene calls are TRBV27 and TRBJ2-6; possibly TRBD1 for D (6 bases). CDR1 MNHEY and CDR2 SMNVEV come from the germline V gene (reference sequence). The V gene lost 3 bases and the J gene lost 1 base, with 13 bases spanning the gap. CDR3 length: 17 residues. The CDR3 DNA reads TGTGCCAGCAGTTTTACAGGGATCGGGTCTGGGGCCAACGTCCTGACTTTC. This gives the protein CASSFTGIGSGANVLTF.

V gene TRBV7-6 combines with J gene TRBJ2-3; 7 nucleotides match TRBD2. Trimming at V came to 0 bases and at J to 0 bases, leaving 3 bases not matched to a gene. This CDR3 has 16 amino acids. Germline assignment: CDR1 SGHVS and CDR2 FNYEAQ. CDR3 region: CASSLALGGSTDTQYF. For the CDR3, the DNA is TGTGCCAGCAGCTTAGCGTTGGGGGGGAGCACAGATACGCAGTATTTT.

The chain has TRBV2 and TRBJ2-7; TRBD1 is a possible D gene (7 bases). The V and J ends lost 6 bases and 5 bases respectively, with 17 bases between them. CDR1 and CDR2 (germline): SNHLY, FYNNEI. The CDR3 runs to 14 residues. CDR3 coding DNA: TGTGCCAGCAGGAATGTACAGGGGAGGAACGAGCAGTACTTC. It yields the protein CASRNVQGRNEQYF.

The J gene is TRBJ2-7, the V gene TRBV11-3; the D is unclear. The V end was cut by 4 bases, the J end by 0 bases, with 7 bases between. Germline values: CDR1 SGHNT, CDR2 YENEEA. This CDR3 is 13 amino acids long. CDR3 loop: CASSSRISYEQYF. CDR3 nucleotide sequence: TGTGCCAGCAGCTCGCGGATCTCCTACGAGCAGTACTTC.

This chain links TRBV6-5 with TRBJ1-5; the match to TRBD1 covers 7 bases. Germline CDR1 is MNHEY and CDR2 is SVGAGI. The CDR3 extends over 15 amino acids. The J segment lost 3 bases and the V segment lost 10 bases, leaving 12 bases of the junction unmatched. The CDR3 DNA reads TGTGCCACCCTCTCAGTAGACAGGGCCAATCAGCCCCAGCATTTT. It yields the protein CATLSVDRANQPQHF.

The V call is TRBV5-4, the J call TRBJ2-3, with TRBD1 matching over 10 bases. Trimming cost V 1 base and J 2 bases; bases outside gene matches: 7. The CDR3 spans 17 residues. Germline V gene sequence: CDR1 SGHNT, CDR2 YYREEE (reference sequence). CDR3 sequence: CASSLYTGTGVTDTQYF. DNA for the CDR3: TGTGCCAGCAGCTTGTACACGGGGACAGGGGTCACAGATACGCAGTATTTT. The complete variable domain, with remaining parts taken from reference TRBV5-4 and TRBJ2-3, reads ETGVTQSPTHLIKTRGQQVTLRCSSQSGHNTVSWYQQALGQGPQFIFQYYREEENGRGNFPPRFSGLQFPNYSSELNVNALELDDSALYLCASSLYTGTGVTDTQYFGPGTRLTVL.

The chain employs TRBV19 and TRBJ2-3, with TRBD2 as a possible D gene (7 bases). V shed 8 bases and J shed 0 bases, with 15 bases lying between them. This CDR3 comprises 15 residues. The V gene's germline CDR1 is LNHDA and CDR2 SQIVND (reference sequence). The chain's CDR3 is CASPGGRESTDTQYF. For the CDR3, the DNA is TGTGCCAGTCCTGGGGGGCGGGAGAGCACAGATACGCAGTATTTT.

The V and J genes are TRBV4-1 and TRBJ2-7; 8 nucleotides line up with TRBD2. Germline lookup yields CDR1 MGHRA and CDR2 YSYEKL. After removal of 1 base from V and 3 bases from J, the junction contained 8 bases not matched to a gene. The CDR3 is 16 amino acids. CDR3 sequence reads: CASSQVGAGGYYEQYF. In nucleotides, the CDR3 is TGCGCCAGCAGCCAAGTGGGGGCGGGGGGCTACTACGAGCAGTACTTC.

The chain employs TRBV3-1 (or the pseudogene TRBV3-2) and TRBJ2-1, with D possibly being TRBD2 (6 bases). V was pared by 0 bases and J by 7 bases, with 16 bases between. CDR1 and CDR2 (germline): LGHDT, YNNKEL (reference sequence). CDR3 length equals 16 residues. The CDR3 loop is CASSQDGAGRRNEQFF. CDR3 sequence (DNA): TGTGCCAGCAGCCAAGATGGAGCGGGCAGGAGGAATGAGCAGTTCTTC.

This chain links TRBV27 with TRBJ2-1, with 9 bases matching TRBD2. The CDR3 sequence is 15 residues long. The V gene end was trimmed by 0 bases and the J gene end by 10 bases; junction bases not matched to a gene: 7. The germline CDR1 and CDR2 sequences are MNHEY and SMNVEV (reference sequence). DNA of the CDR3: TGTGCCAGCAGTTTATCGGCGGGAGGGCCTTTGGAGCAGTTCTTC. Translated: CASSLSAGGPLEQFF.

This chain connects TRBV5-1 to TRBJ2-7; tentative D call: TRBD1 (6 bases). The germline V gene encodes CDR1 SGHRS and CDR2 YFSETQ. This CDR3 region has 12 residues. V lost 7 bases to trimming and J lost 3 bases, with 11 bases between them. The CDR3 here is CASGRDIYEQYF. The CDR3 DNA reads as TGCGCCAGCGGCCGGGACATCTACGAGCAGTACTTC.

The table lists this clone with a count of one. This chain joins TRBV4-2 and TRBJ1-2, with TRBD1 identical over 7 bases. This CDR3 has 13 amino acids. After removal of 8 bases from V and 1 base from J, the junction contained 4 bases not matched to a gene. From germline, CDR1 is LGHNA and CDR2 YNFKEQ. As DNA, the CDR3 is TGTGCCAGCGGACAGGATTTTAACTATGGCTACACCTTC. Its translation is CASGQDFNYGYTF.

As for this clone: Other nucleotide sequences from this sample produce the same CDR3. This sequence joins TRBV5-6 and TRBJ2-7; 10 bases line up with TRBD2. V shed 2 bases, J shed 4 bases, and the junction held 6 bases outside the gene matches. CDR1 and CDR2 (germline): SGHDT, YYEEEE. CDR3 length: 15 residues. CDR3 sequence (DNA): TGTGCCAGCAGCTTAGGGCTAGCGGGGGTATACGAGCAGTACTTC. Its protein is CASSLGLAGVYEQYF.

V gene TRBV5-1 combines with J gene TRBJ2-1; 7 positions match TRBD1. The CDR3 totals 15 residues. Unmatched junction bases numbered 8, after V lost 4 bases and J lost 4 bases. Germline CDR1 reads SGHRS; CDR2 reads YFSETQ. CDR3 nucleotide sequence: TGCGCCAGCAGCCGTAACCGGGGACAGTACAATGAGCAGTTCTTC. Residues: CASSRNRGQYNEQFF.

This rearrangement joins TRBV19 to TRBJ2-1, with 8 nucleotides matching TRBD1. The CDR3 covers 13 residues. Germline V lookup: CDR1 LNHDA, CDR2 SQIVND (reference sequence). V lost 4 bases to trimming and J lost 10 bases; unmatched junction nucleotides: 6. CDR3 DNA sequence: TGTGCCAGTAGTAGTCAGGGGGCTTTGGAGCAGTTCTTC. It specifies CASSSQGALEQFF.

This chain links TRBV11-2 with TRBJ2-7, with D possibly TRBD1 on 6 matching bases. The germline gives CDR1 SGHAT, CDR2 FQNNGV. The CDR3 runs 15 residues. Trimming cost V 5 bases and J 3 bases, with 17 bases left between them. The chain's CDR3 is CASSLGTTPSYEQYF. The DNA for the CDR3 is TGTGCCAGCAGCCTCGGGACAACTCCCAGCTACGAGCAGTACTTC.

The gene calls are TRBV6-6 and TRBJ2-1; 8 bases are shared with TRBD2. The germline V gene has CDR1 MNHNY and CDR2 SVGAGI (reference sequence). Losses at the gene ends were 7 bases for V and 10 bases for J; bases not matched to a gene: 12. The CDR3 covers 14 residues. The CDR3 here is CASMLRSGGREQFF. CDR3 coding DNA: TGTGCCAGCATGCTTAGGTCGGGGGGGCGCGAGCAGTTCTTC.

This chain connects TRBV27 to TRBJ2-7, with D maybe TRBD2 (6 bases). V gave up 4 bases and J gave up 3 bases, with 10 bases separating them. The CDR3 contains 13 residues. CDR1 and CDR2 from the germline V gene are MNHEY and SMNVEV (reference sequence). The CDR3: CASSYISGYEQYF. In DNA form, the CDR3 reads TGTGCCAGCAGTTATATTAGCGGCTACGAGCAGTACTTC.

V and J are TRBV6-5 and TRBJ2-7; TRBD1 is a possible D gene (6 bases). The CDR3 has 14 residues. V was clipped by 6 bases and J by 0 bases, with 12 bases between them. From germline, CDR1 is MNHEY and CDR2 SVGAGI. CDR3 bases: TGTGCCAGCAGGTCGACAGGTGACTCCTACGAGCAGTACTTC. It specifies CASRSTGDSYEQYF.

J is TRBJ2-2 and V is TRBV5-1; D is perhaps TRBD2 (5 bases). Germline values: CDR1 SGHRS, CDR2 YFSETQ. CDR3 length equals 15 residues. V was trimmed by 0 bases and J by 4 bases, leaving 10 bases between them. In DNA, the CDR3 is TGCGCCAGCAGCTTGGGGCCGGGATCCACCGGGGAGCTGTTTTTT. The encoded protein is CASSLGPGSTGELFF.

The gene calls are TRBV7-8 and TRBJ1-1, with D possibly TRBD1 on 6 matching bases. V lost 5 bases, J lost 3 bases, and 13 bases lay in between. The CDR3 totals 14 residues. Germline values: CDR1 SGHVS, CDR2 FQNEAQ. The CDR3 spells CASSPGVFDTEAFF. The CDR3 DNA reads as TGTGCCAGCAGCCCAGGGGTGTTTGACACTGAAGCTTTCTTT.

This clone was recorded once. Other DNA sequences in this sample translate to the same CDR3. V is TRBV2 and J is TRBJ2-3; possible D gene TRBD1, 5 bases. V was shortened by 3 bases and J by 3 bases, with 7 bases between the two germline ends. Per germline, CDR1 SNHLY and CDR2 FYNNEI. This CDR3 comprises 13 residues. The CDR3 reads CASSDRATDTQYF. For the CDR3, the DNA is TGTGCCAGCAGTGACAGGGCGACAGATACGCAGTATTTT.

V gene TRBV29-1 combines with J gene TRBJ2-7; 10 bases map to TRBD1. Germline CDR1 SQVTM, CDR2 ANQGSEA. After removal of 7 bases from V and 5 bases from J, the junction contained 8 bases not matched to a gene. This CDR3 contains 13 residues. This CDR3 reads CSARTGGLHEQYF. CDR3 DNA: TGCAGCGCCCGGACAGGGGGGCTCCACGAGCAGTACTTC.

This clone was found a few times. The chain has TRBV9 and TRBJ1-1, with a tentative D call TRBD1 (5 bases). Trimming removed 0 bases at V and 6 bases at J, with 15 bases between. This CDR3 is 15 amino acids long. Germline CDR1 SGDLS, CDR2 YYNGEE. The CDR3 nucleotides are TGTGCCAGCAGCGTAGCTGAGCAGGGCTCTCCTGAAGCTTTCTTT. It codes for CASSVAEQGSPEAFF.